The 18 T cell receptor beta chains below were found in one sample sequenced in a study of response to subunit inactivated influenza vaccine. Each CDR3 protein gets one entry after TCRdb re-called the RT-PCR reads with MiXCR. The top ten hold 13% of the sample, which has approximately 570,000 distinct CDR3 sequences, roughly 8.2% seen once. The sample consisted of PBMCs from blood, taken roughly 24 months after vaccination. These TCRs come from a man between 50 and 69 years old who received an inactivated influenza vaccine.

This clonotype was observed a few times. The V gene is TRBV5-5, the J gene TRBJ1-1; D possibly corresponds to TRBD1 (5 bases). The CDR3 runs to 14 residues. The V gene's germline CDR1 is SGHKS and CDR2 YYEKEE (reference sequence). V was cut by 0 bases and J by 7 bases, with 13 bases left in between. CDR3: CASSLGSRADEAFF. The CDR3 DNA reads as TGTGCCAGCAGCTTGGGATCCAGGGCGGATGAAGCTTTCTTT.

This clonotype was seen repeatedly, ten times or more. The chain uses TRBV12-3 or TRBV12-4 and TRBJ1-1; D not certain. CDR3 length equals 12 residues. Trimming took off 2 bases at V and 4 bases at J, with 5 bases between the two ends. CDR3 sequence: CASSLMGTEAFF. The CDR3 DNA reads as TGTGCCAGCAGTTTAATGGGCACTGAAGCTTTCTTT.

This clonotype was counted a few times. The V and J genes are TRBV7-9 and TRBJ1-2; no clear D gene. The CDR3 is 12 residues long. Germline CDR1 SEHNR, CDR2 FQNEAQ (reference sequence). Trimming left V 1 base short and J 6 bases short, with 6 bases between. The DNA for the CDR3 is TGTGCCAGCAGCTTAGACGGAAATGGCTACACCTTC. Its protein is CASSLDGNGYTF.

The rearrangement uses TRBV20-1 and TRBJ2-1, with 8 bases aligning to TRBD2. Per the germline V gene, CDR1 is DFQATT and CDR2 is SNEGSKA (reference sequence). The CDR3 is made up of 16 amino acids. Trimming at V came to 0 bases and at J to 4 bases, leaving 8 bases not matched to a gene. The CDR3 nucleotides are TGCAGTGCTAGAGACCCGGTTCTAGCGGGTTACAATGAGCAGTTCTTC. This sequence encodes CSARDPVLAGYNEQFF.

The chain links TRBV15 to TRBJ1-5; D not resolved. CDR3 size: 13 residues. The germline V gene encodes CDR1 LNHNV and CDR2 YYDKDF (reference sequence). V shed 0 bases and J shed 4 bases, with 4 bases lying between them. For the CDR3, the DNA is TGTGCCACCAGCAGAGATCATAATCAGCCCCAGCATTTT. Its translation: CATSRDHNQPQHF.

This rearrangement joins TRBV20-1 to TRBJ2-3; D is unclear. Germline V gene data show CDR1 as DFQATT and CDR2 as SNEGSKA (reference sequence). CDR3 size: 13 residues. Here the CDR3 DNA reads TGCAGCACGGACGACTCAAACACAGATACGCAGTATTTT. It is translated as CSTDDSNTDTQYF.

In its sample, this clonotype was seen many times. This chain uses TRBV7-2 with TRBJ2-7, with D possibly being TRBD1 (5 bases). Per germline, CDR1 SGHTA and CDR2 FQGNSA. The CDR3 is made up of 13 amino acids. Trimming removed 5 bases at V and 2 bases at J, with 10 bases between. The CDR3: CASSRQGAYEQYF. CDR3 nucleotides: TGTGCCAGCAGCCGTCAGGGTGCCTACGAGCAGTACTTC.

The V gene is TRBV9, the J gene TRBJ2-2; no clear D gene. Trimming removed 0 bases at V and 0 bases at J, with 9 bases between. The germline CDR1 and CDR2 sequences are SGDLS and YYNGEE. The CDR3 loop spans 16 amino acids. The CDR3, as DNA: TGTGCCAGCAGCGTAGGCGGATACCCGAACACCGGGGAGCTGTTTTTT. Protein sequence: CASSVGGYPNTGELFF.

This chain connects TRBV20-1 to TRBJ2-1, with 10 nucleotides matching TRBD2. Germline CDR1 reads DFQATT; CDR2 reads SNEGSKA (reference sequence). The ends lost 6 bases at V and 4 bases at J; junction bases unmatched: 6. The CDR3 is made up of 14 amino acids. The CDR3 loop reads CSASLAGVYNEQFF. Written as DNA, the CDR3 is TGCAGTGCCTCCCTAGCGGGGGTGTACAATGAGCAGTTCTTC.

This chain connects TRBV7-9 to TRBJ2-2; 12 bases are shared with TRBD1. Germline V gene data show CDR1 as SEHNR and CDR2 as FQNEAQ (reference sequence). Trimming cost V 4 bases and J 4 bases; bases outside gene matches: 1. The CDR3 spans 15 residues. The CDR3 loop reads CASSWGQGATGELFF. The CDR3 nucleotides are TGTGCCAGCAGCTGGGGACAGGGGGCCACCGGGGAGCTGTTTTTT.

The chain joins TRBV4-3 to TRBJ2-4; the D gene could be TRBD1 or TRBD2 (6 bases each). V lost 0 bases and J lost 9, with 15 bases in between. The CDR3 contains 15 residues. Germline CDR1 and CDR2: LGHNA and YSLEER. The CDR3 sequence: CASSQDGGQGRIQYF. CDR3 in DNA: TGCGCCAGCAGCCAAGATGGGGGGCAGGGTCGCATTCAGTACTTC.

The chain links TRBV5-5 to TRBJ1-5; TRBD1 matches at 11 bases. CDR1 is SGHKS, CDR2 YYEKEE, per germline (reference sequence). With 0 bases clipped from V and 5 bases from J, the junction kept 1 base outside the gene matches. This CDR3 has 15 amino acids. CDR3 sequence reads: CASSLEDRGHQPQHF. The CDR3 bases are TGTGCCAGCAGCTTGGAGGACAGGGGGCATCAGCCCCAGCATTTT.

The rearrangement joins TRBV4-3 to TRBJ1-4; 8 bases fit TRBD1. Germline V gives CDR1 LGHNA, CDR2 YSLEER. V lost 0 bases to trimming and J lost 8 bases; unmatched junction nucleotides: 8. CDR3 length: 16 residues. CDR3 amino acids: CASSQDWAGGQEKLFF. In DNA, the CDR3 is TGCGCCAGCAGCCAAGATTGGGCAGGGGGCCAAGAAAAACTGTTTTTT.

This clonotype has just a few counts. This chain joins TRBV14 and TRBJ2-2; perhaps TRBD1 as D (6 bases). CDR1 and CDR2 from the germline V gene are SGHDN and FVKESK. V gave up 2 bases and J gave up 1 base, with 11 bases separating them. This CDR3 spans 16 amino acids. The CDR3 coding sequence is TGTGCCAGCAGCCAATTCGAAGGGGGGAACACCGGGGAGCTGTTTTTT. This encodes CASSQFEGGNTGELFF.

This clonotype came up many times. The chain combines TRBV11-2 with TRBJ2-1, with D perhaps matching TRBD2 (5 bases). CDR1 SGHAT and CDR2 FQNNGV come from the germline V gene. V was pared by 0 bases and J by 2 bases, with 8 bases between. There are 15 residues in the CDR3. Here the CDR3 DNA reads TGTGCCAGCAGCTTAGATTTCGGGACCTACAATGAGCAGTTCTTC. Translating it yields CASSLDFGTYNEQFF. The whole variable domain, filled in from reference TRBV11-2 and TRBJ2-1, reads EAGVAQSPRYKIIEKRQSVAFWCNPISGHATLYWYQQILGQGPKLLIQFQNNGVVDDSQLPKDRFSAERLKGVDSTLKIQPAKLEDSAVYLCASSLDFGTYNEQFFGPGTRLTVL.

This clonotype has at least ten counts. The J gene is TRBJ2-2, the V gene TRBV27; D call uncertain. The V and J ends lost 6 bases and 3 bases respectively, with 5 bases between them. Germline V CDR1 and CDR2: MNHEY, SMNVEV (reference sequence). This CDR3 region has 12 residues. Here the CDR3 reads CASSLYTGELFF. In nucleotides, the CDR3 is TGTGCCAGCAGCCTCTACACCGGGGAGCTGTTTTTT.

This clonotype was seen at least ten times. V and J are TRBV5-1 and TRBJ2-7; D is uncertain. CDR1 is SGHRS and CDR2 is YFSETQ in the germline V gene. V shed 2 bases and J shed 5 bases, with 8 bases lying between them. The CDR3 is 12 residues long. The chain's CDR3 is CASSLPGNEQYF. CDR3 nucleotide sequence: TGCGCCAGCAGCTTACCCGGAAACGAGCAGTACTTC.

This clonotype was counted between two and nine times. CDR3 region: CASSQSGGLYNEQFF. Here the CDR3 DNA reads TGTGCCAGCAGCCAGAGCGGGGGCCTCTACAATGAGCAGTTCTTC. V usage is TRBV11-2 and J usage is TRBJ2-1; 8 nucleotides match TRBD2. The CDR3 is 15 amino acids. Germline V CDR1 and CDR2: SGHAT, FQNNGV. V trimming: 5 bases; J trimming: 3 bases; junction bases outside the gene matches: 6.